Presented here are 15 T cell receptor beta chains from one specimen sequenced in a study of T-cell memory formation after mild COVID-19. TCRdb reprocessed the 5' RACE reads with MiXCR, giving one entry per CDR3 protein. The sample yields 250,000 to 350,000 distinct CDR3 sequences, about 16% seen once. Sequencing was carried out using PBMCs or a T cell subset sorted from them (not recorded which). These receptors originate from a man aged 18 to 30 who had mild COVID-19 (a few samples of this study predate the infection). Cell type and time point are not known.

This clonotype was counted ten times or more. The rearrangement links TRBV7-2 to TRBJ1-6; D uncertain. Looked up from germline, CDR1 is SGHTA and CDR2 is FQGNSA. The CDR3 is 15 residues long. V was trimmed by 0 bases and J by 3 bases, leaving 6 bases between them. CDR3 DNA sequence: TGTGCCAGCAGCTTAGCGGGTGACTATAATTCACCCCTCCACTTT. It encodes CASSLAGDYNSPLHF.

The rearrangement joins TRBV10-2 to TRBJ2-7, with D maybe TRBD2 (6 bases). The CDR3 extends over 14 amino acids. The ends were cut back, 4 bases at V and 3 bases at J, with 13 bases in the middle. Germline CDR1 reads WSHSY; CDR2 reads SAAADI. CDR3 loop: CASSGAVGGYEQYF. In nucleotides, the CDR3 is TGCGCCAGCAGTGGGGCGGTGGGGGGCTACGAGCAGTACTTC.

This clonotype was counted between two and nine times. Here the CDR3 reads CASSPGVLTYEQYF. Here the CDR3 DNA reads TGTGCCAGCAGTCCAGGGGTCCTGACCTACGAGCAGTACTTC. The V call is TRBV6-5, the J call TRBJ2-7; D is perhaps TRBD1 (6 bases). The ends were cut back, 5 bases at V and 2 bases at J, with 13 bases in the middle. The CDR3 spans 14 residues. CDR1 and CDR2 (germline): MNHEY, SVGAGI.

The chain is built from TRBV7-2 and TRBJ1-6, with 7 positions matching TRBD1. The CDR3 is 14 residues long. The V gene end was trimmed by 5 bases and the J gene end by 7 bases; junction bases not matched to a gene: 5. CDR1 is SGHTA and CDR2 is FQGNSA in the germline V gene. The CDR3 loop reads CASSPTGPNSPLHF. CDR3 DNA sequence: TGTGCCAGCAGCCCGACAGGGCCCAATTCACCCCTCCACTTT.

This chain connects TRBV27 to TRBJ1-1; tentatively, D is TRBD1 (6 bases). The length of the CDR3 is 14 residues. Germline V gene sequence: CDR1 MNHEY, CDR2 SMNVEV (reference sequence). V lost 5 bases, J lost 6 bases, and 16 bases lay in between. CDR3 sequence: CASSPRRGRAEAFF. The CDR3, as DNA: TGTGCCAGCAGTCCCCGCAGGGGCCGAGCTGAAGCTTTCTTT.

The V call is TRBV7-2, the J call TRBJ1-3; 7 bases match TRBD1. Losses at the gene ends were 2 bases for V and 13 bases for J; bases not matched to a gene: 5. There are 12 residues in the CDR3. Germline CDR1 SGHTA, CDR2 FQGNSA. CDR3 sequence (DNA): TGTGCCAGCAGCTTACGGGGACAGATAATATATTTT. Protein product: CASSLRGQIIYF.

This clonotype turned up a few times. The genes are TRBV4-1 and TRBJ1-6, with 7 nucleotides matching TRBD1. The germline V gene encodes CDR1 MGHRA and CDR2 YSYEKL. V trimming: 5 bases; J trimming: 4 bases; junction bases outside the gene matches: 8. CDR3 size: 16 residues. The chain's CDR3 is CASSFRPGQYNSPLHF. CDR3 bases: TGCGCCAGCAGCTTTCGACCGGGACAGTATAATTCACCCCTCCACTTT.

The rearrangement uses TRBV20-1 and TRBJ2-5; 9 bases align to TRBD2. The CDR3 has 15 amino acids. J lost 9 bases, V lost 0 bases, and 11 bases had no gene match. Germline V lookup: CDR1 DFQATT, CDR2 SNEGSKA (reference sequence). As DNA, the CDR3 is TGCAGTGCTAGAGATCGTACTAGCGGGCGGGGGCCCCAGTACTTC. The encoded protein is CSARDRTSGRGPQYF.

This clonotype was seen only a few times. The CDR3: CSANHGQGGEKLFF. The CDR3 nucleotides read TGCAGTGCCAATCACGGACAGGGAGGGGAAAAACTGTTTTTT. The chain links TRBV20-1 to TRBJ1-4, with 8 bases fitting TRBD1. From germline, CDR1 is DFQATT and CDR2 SNEGSKA (reference sequence). The V gene end was trimmed by 6 bases and the J gene end by 8 bases; junction bases not matched to a gene: 11. This CDR3 spans 14 amino acids.

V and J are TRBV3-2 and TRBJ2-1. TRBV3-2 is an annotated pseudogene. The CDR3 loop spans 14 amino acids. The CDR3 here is CASSQVHSYNEQFF. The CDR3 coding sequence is TGTGCCAGCAGCCAAGTTCACTCCTACAATGAGCAGTTCTTC.

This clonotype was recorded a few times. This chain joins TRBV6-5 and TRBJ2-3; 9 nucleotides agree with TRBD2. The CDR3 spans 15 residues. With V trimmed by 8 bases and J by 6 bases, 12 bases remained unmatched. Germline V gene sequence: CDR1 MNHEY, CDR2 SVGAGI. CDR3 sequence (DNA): TGTGCCAGCTCCTTAAGCGGGGGGCTTGGGGATACGCAGTATTTT. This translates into CASSLSGGLGDTQYF.

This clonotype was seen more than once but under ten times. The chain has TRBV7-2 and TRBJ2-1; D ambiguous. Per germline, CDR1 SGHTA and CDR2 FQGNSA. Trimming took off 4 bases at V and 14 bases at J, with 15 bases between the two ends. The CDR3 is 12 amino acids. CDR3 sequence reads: CASSSAWAKKFF. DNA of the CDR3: TGTGCCAGCAGCTCCGCGTGGGCTAAAAAGTTCTTC.

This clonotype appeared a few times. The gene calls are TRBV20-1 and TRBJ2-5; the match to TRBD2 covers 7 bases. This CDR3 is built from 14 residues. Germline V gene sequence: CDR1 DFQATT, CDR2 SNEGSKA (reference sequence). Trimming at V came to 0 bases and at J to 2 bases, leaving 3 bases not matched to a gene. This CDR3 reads CSAREGDYQETQYF. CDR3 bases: TGCAGTGCTAGAGAGGGGGACTATCAAGAGACCCAGTACTTC.

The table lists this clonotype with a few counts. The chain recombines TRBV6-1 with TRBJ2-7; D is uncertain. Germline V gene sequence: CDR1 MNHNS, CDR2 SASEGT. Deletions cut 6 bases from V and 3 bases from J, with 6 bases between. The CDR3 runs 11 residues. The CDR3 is CASRGNYEQYV. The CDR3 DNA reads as TGTGCCAGCAGGGGGAACTACGAGCAGTACGTC.

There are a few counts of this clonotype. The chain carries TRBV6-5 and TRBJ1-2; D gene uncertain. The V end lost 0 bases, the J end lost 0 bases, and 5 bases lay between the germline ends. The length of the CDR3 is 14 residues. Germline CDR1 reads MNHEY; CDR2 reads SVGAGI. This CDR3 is CASSYSRANYGYTF. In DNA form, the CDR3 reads TGTGCCAGCAGTTACTCGAGGGCTAACTATGGCTACACCTTC.